These 28 T cell receptor beta chains were all obtained from the same sample, sequenced in a study of blood T cell repertoires in COVID-19. Assay used: immunoSEQ multiplex PCR; TCRdb lists only in-frame clones, some missing. Among about 80,000 clones listed, roughly 87% were seen once. The sequenced material came from peripheral blood. These receptor sequences come from a man aged 65 to 79 with acute or convalescent COVID-19.

The V and J genes are TRBV19 and TRBJ2-7; 10 bases match TRBD1. The germline V gene encodes CDR1 LNHDA and CDR2 SQIVND (reference sequence). V gave up 7 bases and J gave up 3 bases; unmatched junction bases: 6. CDR3 length: 14 residues. In nucleotides, the CDR3 is TGTGCCAGTACCGCTGGGACAGGGGTCTACGAGCAGTACTTC. Residues: CASTAGTGVYEQYF.

This clone has a handful of counts. This chain links TRBV19 with TRBJ2-6; 7 nucleotides match TRBD1. V trimming: 1 base; J trimming: 2 bases; junction bases outside the gene matches: 14. The germline gives CDR1 LNHDA, CDR2 SQIVND (reference sequence). The CDR3 is 20 residues long. Here the CDR3 reads CASSIVGFRGHFTGANVLTF. CDR3 DNA: TGTGCCAGTAGTATAGTAGGGTTTAGGGGGCATTTCACTGGGGCCAACGTCCTGACTTTC.

The V and J genes are TRBV7-9 and TRBJ1-3, with 7 bases lining up with TRBD1. The CDR3 is 16 residues long. Trimming took 5 bases from V and 0 from J; bases not matched to a gene: 7. Germline CDR1 reads SEHNR; CDR2 reads FQNEAQ (reference sequence). CDR3 amino acids: CASSPRGQNSGNTIYF. The CDR3 DNA sequence: TGTGCCAGCAGCCCTAGGGGACAGAACTCTGGAAACACCATATATTTT.

This chain uses TRBV5-4 with TRBJ2-7; possibly TRBD1 for D (8 bases). The CDR3 consists of 16 residues. CDR1 and CDR2 (germline): SGHNT, YYREEE (reference sequence). V was clipped by 4 bases and J by 0 bases, with 17 bases between them. The CDR3 DNA sequence: TGTGCCAGCAGCCCCGGGGGGACAGGTGGCTCCTACGAGCAGTACTTC. Protein product: CASSPGGTGGSYEQYF. Supplemented by reference TRBV5-4 and TRBJ2-7, the full variable domain reads ETGVTQSPTHLIKTRGQQVTLRCSSQSGHNTVSWYQQALGQGPQFIFQYYREEENGRGNFPPRFSGLQFPNYSSELNVNALELDDSALYLCASSPGGTGGSYEQYFGPGTRLTVT.

This chain joins TRBV29-1 and TRBJ1-5; D not resolved. CDR1 SQVTM and CDR2 ANQGSEA come from the germline V gene. V dropped 4 bases and J dropped 1 base, with 5 bases sitting between them. CDR3 size: 12 residues. The CDR3 sequence: CSVASSNQPQHF. Here the CDR3 DNA reads TGCAGCGTTGCTTCCAGCAATCAGCCCCAGCATTTT.

CDR3 nucleotides: TGCGCCAGCAGTGGGCAGGGCTACGAGCAGTACTTC. Its protein product is CASSGQGYEQYF. The V gene is TRBV10-2, the J gene TRBJ2-7, with D perhaps matching TRBD1 (5 bases). V lost 4 bases, J lost 3 bases, and 7 bases lay in between. This CDR3 has 12 amino acids. Germline CDR1 and CDR2: WSHSY and SAAADI.

The chain has TRBV7-9 and TRBJ1-2; 7 bases map to TRBD1. V dropped 5 bases and J dropped 7; count of bases not matched to a gene: 13. The CDR3 runs to 15 residues. From germline, CDR1 is SEHNR and CDR2 FQNEAQ (reference sequence). The CDR3 DNA reads TGTGCCAGCAGCGCGAGCAGGGGGTATGGTAGTGGCTACACCTTC. Translation: CASSASRGYGSGYTF.

V usage is TRBV4-3 and J usage is TRBJ1-2; D might be TRBD1 (5 bases). Between the trimmed V and J ends, which lost 0 bases and 5 bases, there was a span of 16 bases. The CDR3 totals 16 residues. From germline, CDR1 is LGHNA and CDR2 YSLEER. CDR3 residues: CASSQDLGTGGYGYTF. CDR3 nucleotides: TGCGCCAGCAGCCAAGATCTTGGGACGGGAGGGTATGGCTACACCTTC.

This clone is a singleton in its sample. The rearrangement joins TRBV7-2 to TRBJ1-1, with TRBD1 identical over 7 bases. V dropped 4 bases and J dropped 6; count of bases not matched to a gene: 14. This CDR3 contains 16 residues. Germline CDR1 SGHTA, CDR2 FQGNSA. The CDR3 sequence: CASSSPEGQLYAEAFF. The CDR3 region has the DNA TGTGCCAGCAGCTCCCCGGAGGGACAGTTGTATGCTGAAGCTTTCTTT.

This rearrangement joins TRBV20-1 to TRBJ2-5; D is unresolved. CDR3 length: 11 amino acids. Between the trimmed V and J ends, which lost 3 bases and 5 bases, there was a span of 7 bases. The germline V gene has CDR1 DFQATT and CDR2 SNEGSKA (reference sequence). This CDR3 reads CSASWPETQYF. CDR3 coding DNA: TGCAGTGCTAGCTGGCCGGAGACCCAGTACTTC.

The V call is TRBV7-2, the J call TRBJ2-2; 10 nucleotides agree with TRBD1. Trimming at V came to 5 bases and at J to 2 bases, leaving 5 bases not matched to a gene. The CDR3 has 16 amino acids. Germline values: CDR1 SGHTA, CDR2 FQGNSA. The CDR3 protein is CASSIDRGRNTGELFF. CDR3 coding DNA: TGTGCCAGCAGCATTGACAGGGGGCGCAACACCGGGGAGCTGTTTTTT.

The V gene is TRBV12-3 or TRBV12-4, the J gene TRBJ1-2; maybe TRBD1 (5 bases). This CDR3 has 12 residues. Trimming shortened V by 4 bases and J by 6 bases, and 9 bases separated the two germline ends. CDR3 amino acids: CASSSTGHGYTF. CDR3 sequence (DNA): TGTGCCAGCAGTTCCACAGGTCATGGCTACACCTTC.

The chain has TRBV11-2 and TRBJ2-1; 7 nucleotides align to TRBD1. Unmatched junction bases numbered 4, after V lost 8 bases and J lost 0 bases. The CDR3 loop spans 14 amino acids. The germline gives CDR1 SGHAT, CDR2 FQNNGV. In nucleotides, the CDR3 is TGTGCCAGCCTACAGGGGAGCTCCTACAATGAGCAGTTCTTC. Its protein is CASLQGSSYNEQFF.

The rearrangement joins TRBV24-1 to TRBJ2-4, with TRBD2 matching over 9 bases. V shed 8 bases and J 0 bases; nucleotides not matched to a gene: 10. CDR3 length: 17 amino acids. Germline-derived CDR1 and CDR2 are KGHDR and SFDVKD. CDR3 sequence: CATNRLAVELAKNIQYF. The CDR3 nucleotides read TGTGCCACCAACAGACTAGCGGTTGAACTAGCCAAAAACATTCAGTACTTC.

V gene TRBV28 combines with J gene TRBJ2-1; 9 bases line up with TRBD2. CDR1 and CDR2 (germline): MDHEN, SYDVKM. The trim removed 3 bases at V and 2 bases at J, leaving 2 bases unmatched. The CDR3 runs to 15 residues. CDR3 coding DNA: TGTGCCAGCAGTTTGACTAGCGGCACCTACAATGAGCAGTTCTTC. This codes for CASSLTSGTYNEQFF.

The rearrangement links TRBV10-1 to TRBJ2-1; TRBD1 aligns across 8 bases. The CDR3 extends over 15 amino acids. Germline V CDR1 and CDR2: WNHNN, SYGVQD (reference sequence). The V gene end was trimmed by 2 bases and the J gene end by 0 bases; junction bases not matched to a gene: 0. CDR3 coding DNA: TGCGCCAGCAGTGAGGACAGGGGCTCCTACAATGAGCAGTTCTTC. Its translation is CASSEDRGSYNEQFF.

The chain combines TRBV7-9 with TRBJ1-5, with no clear D. The CDR3 spans 16 residues. Per the germline V gene, CDR1 is SEHNR and CDR2 is FQNEAQ (reference sequence). V lost 1 base, J lost 0 bases, and 10 bases lay in between. For the CDR3, the DNA is TGTGCCAGCAGCTTAGGAGTCGGCGGTAGCAATCAGCCCCAGCATTTT. Translated: CASSLGVGGSNQPQHF.

Written as DNA, the CDR3 is TGTGCCAGCTCAGGGGCATCCTACAATGAGCAGTTCTTC. It codes for CASSGASYNEQFF. The chain couples TRBV2 to TRBJ2-1, with D maybe TRBD1 (6 bases). In germline, CDR1 is SNHLY, CDR2 FYNNEI. Trimming cost V 8 bases and J 1 base, with 9 bases left between them. The CDR3 loop spans 13 amino acids.

V usage is TRBV4-1 and J usage is TRBJ1-2; 10 positions agree with TRBD1. The V segment lost 1 base and the J segment 12 bases; nucleotides outside the gene matches: 11. The CDR3 sequence is 15 residues long. The germline CDR1 and CDR2 sequences are MGHRA and YSYEKL. The CDR3 protein is CASSQGQGAAPTHTF. The CDR3 coding sequence is TGCGCCAGCAGCCAAGGACAGGGGGCCGCACCAACTCACACCTTC.

V and J are TRBV2 and TRBJ1-2; 8 nucleotides agree with TRBD1. With V trimmed by 4 bases and J by 7 bases, 11 bases remained unmatched. Germline V gives CDR1 SNHLY, CDR2 FYNNEI. There are 15 residues in the CDR3. This CDR3 is CASSGLDRETRGYTF. The CDR3 region has the DNA TGTGCCAGCAGTGGGCTGGACAGGGAGACTCGTGGCTACACCTTC.

V gene TRBV5-6 combines with J gene TRBJ1-2, with D perhaps TRBD1 (5 bases). Germline loops: CDR1 SGHDT, CDR2 YYEEEE. This CDR3 is 15 amino acids long. The V and J ends lost 4 bases and 4 bases respectively, with 17 bases between them. For the CDR3, the DNA is TGTGCCAGCAGCCCCGGGGACTTGGCCTCCTATGGCTACACCTTC. This encodes CASSPGDLASYGYTF.

The chain carries TRBV18 and TRBJ2-1; 11 bases align to TRBD2. CDR3 length: 19 amino acids. The germline V gene has CDR1 KGHSH and CDR2 LQKENI. J was trimmed by 6 bases and V by 3 bases; bases with no gene match: 16. In DNA, the CDR3 is TGTGCCAGCTCACCTGTCCTAGCGGGAGGAGTCAGCCGAAGCAATGAGCAGTTCTTC. Translated: CASSPVLAGGVSRSNEQFF.

There are a few counts of this clone. This rearrangement joins TRBV28 to TRBJ2-1; D unclear. V lost 6 bases, J lost 3 bases, and 12 bases lay in between. There are 14 residues in the CDR3. Germline lookup yields CDR1 MDHEN and CDR2 SYDVKM. CDR3 residues: CASSGGLDYNEQFF. CDR3 nucleotide sequence: TGTGCCAGCAGCGGCGGATTAGACTACAATGAGCAGTTCTTC. The whole variable domain, filled in from reference TRBV28 and TRBJ2-1, reads DVKVTQSSRYLVKRTGEKVFLECVQDMDHENMFWYRQDPGLGLRLIYFSYDVKMKEKGDIPEGYSVSREKKERFSLILESASTNQTSMYLCASSGGLDYNEQFFGPGTRLTVL.

The chain carries TRBV11-2 and TRBJ2-3; 7 bases align to TRBD1. With V trimmed by 5 bases and J by 2 bases, 7 bases remained unmatched. This CDR3 spans 15 amino acids. The germline CDR1 and CDR2 sequences are SGHAT and FQNNGV. The CDR3 nucleotides read TGTGCCAGCAGCCCGACAGGGCTCCCCACAGATACGCAGTATTTT. Its translation: CASSPTGLPTDTQYF. Supplemented by reference TRBV11-2 and TRBJ2-3, the full variable domain reads EAGVAQSPRYKIIEKRQSVAFWCNPISGHATLYWYQQILGQGPKLLIQFQNNGVVDDSQLPKDRFSAERLKGVDSTLKIQPAKLEDSAVYLCASSPTGLPTDTQYFGPGTRLTVL.

The chain carries TRBV6-2 or TRBV6-3 and TRBJ2-1, with TRBD2 matching over 13 bases. V was pared by 4 bases and J by 4 bases, with 13 bases of the junction left unmatched. This CDR3 has 19 residues. CDR1 and CDR2 from the germline V gene are MNHEY and SVGEGT. CDR3 in DNA: TGTGCCAGCAGTTTCTCGGGACTAGCGGGGCCGAGAGGGTACAATGAGCAGTTCTTC. Translating it yields CASSFSGLAGPRGYNEQFF.

The rearrangement joins TRBV6-2 or TRBV6-3 to TRBJ2-7; weak D call: TRBD2 (6 bases). Trimming shortened V by 5 bases and J by 3 bases, and 14 bases separated the two germline ends. The CDR3 consists of 14 residues. The germline V gene encodes CDR1 MNHEY and CDR2 SVGEGT. The CDR3 region is CASSKSGTGYEQYF. For the CDR3, the DNA is TGTGCCAGCAGTAAATCCGGGACTGGCTACGAGCAGTACTTC.

The chain combines TRBV4-1 with TRBJ1-6, with D possibly TRBD1 on 5 matching bases. The CDR3 is made up of 15 amino acids. CDR1 MGHRA and CDR2 YSYEKL come from the germline V gene. V dropped 0 bases and J dropped 9 bases, with 12 bases sitting between them. The CDR3 protein is CASSQEGGGFSPLHF. Here the CDR3 DNA reads TGCGCCAGCAGCCAAGAGGGGGGGGGATTTTCACCCCTCCACTTT.

V usage is TRBV2 and J usage is TRBJ1-2, with 7 bases that match TRBD1. V lost 6 bases, J lost 4 bases, and 8 bases stayed unmatched. Per the germline V gene, CDR1 is SNHLY and CDR2 is FYNNEI. CDR3 length: 14 residues. This CDR3 is CASRTGQEIYGYTF. In DNA form, the CDR3 reads TGTGCCAGCAGAACCGGACAGGAGATCTATGGCTACACCTTC.